These T cell receptor beta chains were read from a single sample in a study of blood T cell repertoires in COVID-19. Method: immunoSEQ multiplex PCR; TCRdb's copy keeps in-frame clones and lacks some. The sample includes some 150,000 clones, 84% seen only once; the top ten take about 7%. Specimen: peripheral blood. Source of these receptors: a woman between 50 and 59 years old in a cohort sampled during active or convalescent COVID-19. CDR3s include the opening cysteine and the closing phenylalanine or tryptophan. D genes are given only for firm matches. Rows may omit the clone size; those that give it use once, few, many or a size class.

clone_size d_call j_call v_call cdr3_aa cdr3_nt
NA TRBD1 TRBJ1-4 TRBV9 CASSVSPRGSEKLFF TGTGCCAGCAGCGTTTCGCCCAGGGGGAGTGAAAAACTGTTTTTT
NA TRBD1 TRBJ1-1 TRBV5-1 CASSSQTGIPEAFF TGCGCCAGCAGCTCGCAGACAGGGATTCCTGAAGCTTTCTTT
once TRBD2 TRBJ2-3 TRBV6-5 CASSYQRGVYF TGTGCCAGCAGTTACCAGCGGGGGGTGTATTTT
few NA TRBJ1-1 TRBV19 CASSSRSTEAFF TGTGCCAGTAGTAGCAGGTCCACTGAAGCTTTCTTT
NA NA TRBJ1-3 TRBV5-5 CASRDSSGNTIYF TGTGCCAGCAGGGACAGTTCTGGAAACACCATATATTTT
NA NA TRBJ1-5 TRBV6-2/TRBV6-3 CASSLPPGHSQPQHF TGTGCCAGCAGCCTACCTCCGGGACACAGTCAGCCCCAGCATTTT
NA TRBD1 TRBJ2-7 TRBV18 CASSPGQGYSYEQYF TGTGCCAGCTCACCCGGACAGGGGTACTCCTACGAGCAGTACTTC
once TRBD1 TRBJ1-1 TRBV4-3 CASSQGLDRVNTEAFF TGCGCCAGCAGCCAAGGGCTAGACAGGGTGAACACTGAAGCTTTCTTT
NA NA TRBJ2-5 TRBV7-6 CASSSLSTGSGETQYF TGTGCCAGCAGCTCACTATCGACGGGGTCTGGGGAGACCCAGTACTTC
NA NA TRBJ1-5 TRBV7-8 CASSLGTVTDQPQHF TGTGCCAGCAGCTTAGGGACAGTGACGGATCAGCCCCAGCATTTT
NA NA TRBJ2-3 TRBV5-1 CASSWRQQADTQYF TGCGCCAGCAGCTGGAGGCAGCAAGCAGATACGCAGTATTTT
NA TRBD1 TRBJ2-7 TRBV24-1 CATSGTGGGYEQYF TGTGCCACCAGTGGGACAGGGGGAGGATACGAGCAGTACTTC
NA TRBD1 TRBJ2-1 TRBV10-3 CAIEPGQGGNEQFF TGTGCCATCGAACCGGGACAGGGAGGGAATGAGCAGTTCTTC
NA NA TRBJ1-3 TRBV3-1/TRBV3-2 CASSQSGGDTIYF TGTGCCAGCAGCCAGTCCGGCGGCGACACCATATATTTT
NA NA TRBJ2-7 TRBV4-3 CASSQGLGAYEQYF TGCGCCAGCAGCCAAGGCTTAGGGGCCTACGAGCAGTACTTC
NA NA TRBJ1-4 TRBV7-8 CASSPRQGSGEKLFF TGTGCCAGCAGCCCGAGGCAGGGTTCGGGTGAAAAACTGTTTTTT
NA NA TRBJ1-5 TRBV5-1 CASSSGRGQPQHF TGCGCCAGCAGCTCCGGACGGGGGCAGCCCCAGCATTTT
NA TRBD1 TRBJ2-1 TRBV7-3 CASSLTGDSYNEQFF TGTGCCAGCAGCTTAACAGGGGACAGCTACAATGAGCAGTTCTTC
few NA TRBJ1-1 TRBV7-9 CASSPSSGFAFF TGTGCCAGCAGCCCGTCGAGCGGGTTTGCTTTCTTT
NA NA TRBJ2-1 TRBV9 CASSVGFARDEQFF TGTGCCAGCAGCGTAGGTTTCGCACGGGATGAGCAGTTCTTC
NA TRBD2 TRBJ2-7 TRBV5-1 CASSPGTSGAPGEQYF TGCGCCAGCAGCCCTGGGACTAGCGGGGCTCCTGGCGAGCAGTACTTC
NA NA TRBJ2-5 TRBV9 CASSVGSGLGGETQYF TGTGCCAGCAGCGTAGGGTCTGGGTTAGGAGGAGAGACCCAGTACTTC
NA NA TRBJ1-2 TRBV6-5 CASSYRGYDGYTF TGTGCCAGCAGTTACAGAGGGTACGATGGCTACACCTTC
NA TRBD2 TRBJ2-3 TRBV29-1 CSGRTSSSGESTQYF TGCAGCGGGCGAACCTCTTCCAGCGGGGAGAGTACGCAGTATTTT
NA TRBD1 TRBJ2-7 TRBV5-1 CASSPDRGRFEQYF TGCGCCAGCAGCCCGGACAGGGGGCGGTTCGAGCAGTACTTC
once NA TRBJ2-1 TRBV18 CASSPMPVTGEQFF TGTGCCAGCTCACCAATGCCCGTTACCGGTGAGCAGTTCTTC
NA NA TRBJ2-5 TRBV7-9 CASSSGFETQYF TGTGCCAGCAGCTCGGGTTTTGAGACCCAGTACTTC
NA NA TRBJ1-5 TRBV27 CASSLSPDQPQHF TGTGCCAGCAGTTTATCCCCCGATCAGCCCCAGCATTTT
NA NA TRBJ1-2 TRBV25-1 CASSDGTLGGYTF TGTGCCAGCAGTGATGGCACCCTGGGCGGCTACACCTTC
NA NA TRBJ1-6 TRBV6-1 CASSASWAGLNSPLHF TGTGCCAGCAGTGCGTCCTGGGCCGGCCTTAATTCACCCCTCCACTTT
NA TRBD1 TRBJ1-6 TRBV2 CASSGMGQGGSPLHF TGTGCCAGCAGTGGAATGGGACAGGGAGGTTCACCCCTCCACTTT
NA NA TRBJ2-7 TRBV6-5 CASSYRDGGYEQYF TGTGCCAGCAGTTACAGGGATGGAGGCTACGAGCAGTACTTC
NA TRBD1 TRBJ1-4 TRBV6-5 CASSPTGEVEKLFF TGTGCCAGCAGCCCGACAGGGGAGGTTGAAAAACTGTTTTTT
NA TRBD1 TRBJ2-2 TRBV7-9 CASSSGTGSNTGELFF TGTGCCAGCAGCTCCGGGACAGGGAGTAACACCGGGGAGCTGTTTTTT
NA NA TRBJ2-3 TRBV4-1 CASSQGPDSADTQYF TGCGCCAGCAGCCAAGGGCCCGACTCTGCAGATACGCAGTATTTT
NA NA TRBJ2-7 TRBV13 CASSSQALFSYEQYF TGTGCCAGCAGCTCCCAGGCTCTATTCTCCTACGAGCAGTACTTC
NA NA TRBJ2-3 TRBV7-3 CASSLRGPGADTQYF TGTGCCAGCAGCTTAAGAGGCCCAGGGGCAGATACGCAGTATTTT